The 4 T cell receptor beta chains below all came from one sample that was sequenced in a study of PD-1 blockade in mismatch repair-deficient tumors. Clones were read by immunoSEQ multiplex PCR, and TCRdb kept only the in-frame ones, dropping some. The table has 75,000 to 80,000 clones, roughly 80% seen once; the top ten hold around 5.1%. Here the sequenced sample was peripheral blood, taken 44 weeks after starting pembrolizumab. Receptors were obtained from an adult with mismatch repair-deficient cancer.

The CDR3 sequence is CASSISTSGYNEQFF. The CDR3 DNA is TGTGCCAGTAGTATCAGCACTAGCGGGTACAATGAGCAGTTCTTC. The chain links TRBV19 to TRBJ2-1, with 9 bases fitting TRBD2. Germline trimming cut 3 bases from V and 4 bases from J; bases unmatched to any gene: 4. This CDR3 spans 15 amino acids. CDR1 is LNHDA and CDR2 is SQIVND in the germline V gene (reference sequence).

V is TRBV9 and J is TRBJ2-3; 8 nucleotides match TRBD1. The CDR3 is 16 residues long. Germline values: CDR1 SGDLS, CDR2 YYNGEE. Germline trimming cut 4 bases from V and 6 bases from J; bases unmatched to any gene: 13. The chain's CDR3 is CASSTRQGPPQDTQYF. The CDR3 region has the DNA TGTGCCAGCAGCACCCGACAGGGGCCTCCTCAGGATACGCAGTATTTT. The variable domain in full, with the rest retrieved from reference TRBV9 and TRBJ2-3, is DSGVTQTPKHLITATGQRVTLRCSPRSGDLSVYWYQQSLDQGLQFLIQYYNGEERAKGNILERFSAQQFPDLHSELNLSSLELGDSALYFCASSTRQGPPQDTQYFGPGTRLTVL.

The chain employs TRBV19 and TRBJ1-5; tentative D call: TRBD1 (5 bases). V lost 4 bases, J lost 0 bases, and 16 bases lay in between. The CDR3 runs to 17 residues. In germline, CDR1 is LNHDA, CDR2 SQIVND (reference sequence). The CDR3 bases are TGTGCCAGTAGTAGAGCAGGATCGGGGCATAGCAATCAGCCCCAGCATTTT. Protein: CASSRAGSGHSNQPQHF.

V and J are TRBV7-2 and TRBJ2-5; tentatively, D is TRBD2 (7 bases). Trimming stripped 8 bases from V and 3 bases from J, with 19 bases between. CDR3 length: 15 residues. Looked up from germline, CDR1 is SGHTA and CDR2 is FQGNSA. The CDR3 DNA reads TGTGCCAGCGCCAAACTCCGGGGGGCTGAAGAGACCCAGTACTTC. The encoded protein is CASAKLRGAEETQYF.